This T cell receptor beta chain derives from a study of blood T cell repertoires in COVID-19. Study processing details: The assay estimated nucleated cells by amplifying reference gene primers. Clones were sequenced by immunoSEQ multiplex PCR, and TCRdb holds only the in-frame ones, with some missing. The D gene and trimming were derived from the DNA, and the V and J assignments and clone size from that table. In the table there are approximately 260,000 clones, approximately 84% of which are singletons. Adults between about 18 and 89 years of age took part from approximately 24 US areas. This TCR came from a woman between 40 and 55 years old with acute COVID-19. The sample was PBMCs or T cells enriched from blood (not recorded which).

The CDR3 is CASSPSLAGAGDTQYF. The CDR3 bases are TGCGCCAGCAGCCCGTCACTAGCGGGAGCGGGAGATACGCAGTATTTT. This chain joins TRBV5-1 and TRBJ2-3, with 11 bases fitting TRBD2. Per germline, CDR1 SGHRS and CDR2 YFSETQ. With V trimmed by 4 bases and J by 5 bases, 9 bases remained unmatched. CDR3 length equals 16 residues. The variable domain in full, completed from reference TRBV5-1 and TRBJ2-3, reads KAGVTQTPRYLIKTRGQQVTLSCSPISGHRSVSWYQQTPGQGLQFLFEYFSETQRNKGNFPGRFSGRQFSNSRSEMNVSTLELGDSALYLCASSPSLAGAGDTQYFGPGTRLTVL.